Below, 32 T cell receptor beta chains from the same sample are listed, as sequenced in a study of regulatory T cells in long-lasting Graves disease. Time point: persistent/refractory GD, antithyroid drugs over 5 years with positive TRAb. The TCR library was made from RNA that had been extracted from PBMCs in TRIzol. Both iRepertoire HTBI primers and Arm-PCR of CDR3 regions were used to build the TCR beta libraries. MiXCR, run by TCRdb on the multiplex PCR reads, gives a single entry per CDR3 protein. Of 400,000 to 500,000 distinct CDR3 sequences listed, approximately 22% are singletons. The input for sequencing was peripheral blood mononuclear cells (PBMCs), taken when the disease was refractory, from a patient treated with antithyroid drugs. The receptors derive from a female donor with Graves disease.

In its sample, this clonotype was seen a few times. The genes are TRBV7-9 and TRBJ1-2; unclear D gene. With 5 bases removed from V and 3 bases from J, the gap between germline ends came to 13 bases. This CDR3 has 14 amino acids. CDR1 SEHNR and CDR2 FQNEAQ come from the germline V gene (reference sequence). CDR3 sequence reads: CASSPTQIYYGYTF. CDR3 nucleotide sequence: TGTGCCAGCAGCCCCACCCAGATTTACTATGGCTACACCTTC.

This clonotype was counted between two and nine times. This chain joins TRBV7-2 and TRBJ1-5; D gene uncertain. V was trimmed by 2 bases and J by 4 bases, leaving 9 bases between them. From germline, CDR1 is SGHTA and CDR2 FQGNSA. The CDR3 extends over 14 amino acids. DNA of the CDR3: TGTGCCAGCAGCTTAAGTTTTGGGAATCAGCCCCAGCATTTT. This encodes CASSLSFGNQPQHF.

The genes are TRBV19 and TRBJ2-4, with 11 nucleotides matching TRBD2. The V and J ends lost 1 base and 5 bases, in that order; junction bases with no gene match: 10. The CDR3 consists of 18 residues. The germline V gene encodes CDR1 LNHDA and CDR2 SQIVND (reference sequence). The DNA for the CDR3 is TGTGCCAGTAGTATAGTCACTACTAGCGGGAGCTTCCAAAACATTCAGTACTTC. Residues: CASSIVTTSGSFQNIQYF.

The J gene is TRBJ2-3, the V gene TRBV28; TRBD2 is a possible D gene (6 bases). The CDR3 spans 18 residues. Trimming took off 5 bases at V and 4 bases at J, with 25 bases between the two ends. Germline V gives CDR1 MDHEN, CDR2 SYDVKM. This CDR3 is CASSPHDDVYREPDTQYF. The DNA of the CDR3 is TGTGCCAGCAGTCCTCACGATGACGTCTATCGGGAGCCAGATACGCAGTATTTT.

This clonotype has ten or more counts. The V gene is TRBV28, the J gene TRBJ1-6; D is unclear. The ends were cut back, 3 bases at V and 13 bases at J, with 22 bases in the middle. Germline CDR1 MDHEN, CDR2 SYDVKM. The CDR3 extends over 16 amino acids. CDR3 nucleotide sequence: TGTGCCAGCAGTTTTTTGGGAGGCCCTGATATTTCTCCCCTCCACTTT. This sequence encodes CASSFLGGPDISPLHF.

This clonotype was observed many times. The chain couples TRBV14 to TRBJ1-1, with 7 bases that match TRBD1. J was trimmed by 5 bases and V by 5 bases; bases with no gene match: 11. CDR1 and CDR2 from the germline V gene are SGHDN and FVKESK. The CDR3 has 15 amino acids. The CDR3 nucleotides read TGTGCCAGCAGCACGAGTACACAGGGGATGACTGAAGCTTTCTTT. Protein product: CASSTSTQGMTEAFF.

This clonotype has ten or more counts. The J gene is TRBJ1-1, the V gene TRBV27, with TRBD1 as a possible D gene (6 bases). CDR3 length equals 14 residues. Germline CDR1 and CDR2: MNHEY and SMNVEV (reference sequence). V was clipped by 5 bases and J by 5 bases, with 15 bases between them. CDR3 protein: CASSSQQGWTEAFF. The CDR3 DNA reads as TGTGCCAGCAGTAGTCAACAGGGCTGGACTGAAGCTTTCTTT.

Many counts were recorded for this clonotype. This chain connects TRBV12-3 or TRBV12-4 to TRBJ1-2; D gene ambiguous. CDR3 length equals 13 residues. V lost 4 bases and J 8 bases, leaving 14 bases between the germline ends. The CDR3 DNA sequence: TGTGCCAGCAGTTCCACGGTGGAGGGAGGCTACACCTTC. Its protein product is CASSSTVEGGYTF.

In the case of this clonotype: Since a much larger clone is just one base distant, this may be a read error. The CDR3 coding sequence is TGTGCCAGCAGCCGGACAGAACTAAGCTATGGCTACACCTTC. This gives the protein CASSRTELSYGYTF. The chain is built from TRBV6-2 or TRBV6-3 and TRBJ1-2; possible D gene TRBD1, 6 bases. The CDR3 contains 14 residues. Trimming removed 6 bases at V and 4 bases at J, with 15 bases between. Germline V gene sequence: CDR1 MNHEY, CDR2 SVGEGT.

This clonotype showed up just a few times. The rearrangement joins TRBV12-3 or TRBV12-4 to TRBJ1-5, with 7 bases matching TRBD1. This CDR3 comprises 14 residues. Germline trimming cut 3 bases from V and 6 bases from J; bases unmatched to any gene: 5. CDR3 sequence reads: CASSFTQGVQPQHF. CDR3 DNA: TGTGCCAGCAGTTTTACTCAGGGGGTTCAGCCCCAGCATTTT.

This clonotype was picked up many times. V usage is TRBV29-1 and J usage is TRBJ2-2, with D possibly TRBD1 on 6 matching bases. The germline CDR1 and CDR2 sequences are SQVTM and ANQGSEA. With 7 bases removed from V and 4 bases from J, the gap between germline ends came to 10 bases. The CDR3 contains 12 residues. CDR3 sequence: CSARTVTGELFF. For the CDR3, the DNA is TGCAGCGCTCGGACAGTCACCGGGGAGCTGTTTTTT.

Turning to this clonotype: The junction shows a germline mismatch at one end, possibly a read error. The J gene is TRBJ2-1, the V gene TRBV5-6, with 8 bases lining up with TRBD2. Germline CDR1 is SGHDT and CDR2 is YYEEEE. The length of the CDR3 is 18 residues. In nucleotides, the CDR3 is TGTGCCAGCAGGTTGGCGGGCCTTGGCGGGGGGATTTACAATGAGCAGTTCTTC. Translation: CASRLAGLGGGIYNEQFF.

Details on this clonotype: The CDR3 does not end in the conserved phenylalanine or tryptophan, so this is likely a read error. The limits of the CDR3 on the DNA are not certain, so only TCRdb's listed CDR3 is given. This chain connects TRBV28 to TRBJ2-7; the table's D call, TRBD2, has no DNA check behind it. 12 amino acids form the CDR3, both terminal residues included. In germline, CDR1 is MDHEN, CDR2 SYDVKM. CDR3 protein: CASSSGLAGKYL.

This clonotype was counted a few times. The chain recombines TRBV7-2 with TRBJ2-2; D remains ambiguous. With 2 bases removed from V and 0 bases from J, the gap between germline ends came to 10 bases. Germline loops: CDR1 SGHTA, CDR2 FQGNSA. The CDR3 loop spans 16 amino acids. The CDR3 here is CASSLRGQPNTGELFF. CDR3 nucleotides: TGTGCCAGCAGCTTAAGAGGTCAGCCGAACACCGGGGAGCTGTTTTTT.

This clonotype was seen only a few times. The chain has TRBV6-2 or TRBV6-3 and TRBJ2-7; D call uncertain. V dropped 4 bases and J dropped 3 bases, with 13 bases sitting between them. Germline V gene lookup returns CDR1 MNHEY and CDR2 SVGEGT. The CDR3 is 14 residues long. CDR3 residues: CASSFPFGGYEQYF. CDR3 in DNA: TGTGCCAGCAGTTTTCCCTTTGGCGGCTACGAGCAGTACTTC.

This clonotype was detected only once. This rearrangement joins TRBV6-1 to TRBJ1-4; tentatively, D is TRBD1 (6 bases). V lost 6 bases to trimming and J lost 1 base, with 9 bases between them. The CDR3 is 14 amino acids. The germline gives CDR1 MNHNS, CDR2 SASEGT. The CDR3 bases are TGTGCCAGCAGCGAGGGGGGAACTAATGAAAAACTGTTTTTT. It encodes CASSEGGTNEKLFF.

This clonotype was seen ten or more times. The chain employs TRBV6-1 and TRBJ1-1; D is uncertain. V lost 8 bases and J 1 base, leaving 11 bases between the germline ends. The germline gives CDR1 MNHNS, CDR2 SASEGT. The CDR3 runs 13 residues. CDR3 DNA sequence: TGTGCCAGCGCCTTGGAGACGAACACTGAAGCTTTCTTT. It translates to CASALETNTEAFF.

This clonotype has ten or more counts. The V call is TRBV28, the J call TRBJ1-5, with 8 bases lining up with TRBD1. J lost 4 bases, V lost 7 bases, and 9 bases had no gene match. CDR1 is MDHEN, CDR2 SYDVKM, per germline. The CDR3 is 15 amino acids. CDR3 nucleotide sequence: TGTGCCAGCACTATGACAGGGGATGGAAATCAGCCCCAGCATTTT. This codes for CASTMTGDGNQPQHF.

This clonotype was counted ten times or more. The chain is built from TRBV12-3 or TRBV12-4 and TRBJ2-7, with D unclear. Trimming pared 6 bases from V and 0 bases from J, leaving 6 bases between. The CDR3 consists of 12 residues. CDR3 amino acids: CASSPDSYEQYF. The CDR3 DNA reads as TGTGCCAGCAGCCCAGACTCCTACGAGCAGTACTTC.

This clonotype was counted at least ten times. The chain uses TRBV28 and TRBJ1-5, with D unresolved. Trimming took 6 bases from V and 1 from J, leaving 13 bases between them. The CDR3 runs to 15 residues. The germline V gene encodes CDR1 MDHEN and CDR2 SYDVKM. CDR3 sequence: CASSPVDLSNQPQHF. The CDR3 DNA follows: TGTGCCAGCAGCCCCGTTGACCTAAGCAATCAGCCCCAGCATTTT.

In this sample, this clonotype turned up a few times. This sequence joins TRBV12-3 or TRBV12-4 and TRBJ2-4, with 9 bases identical to TRBD1. V lost 10 bases, J lost 5 bases, and 6 bases stayed unmatched. The CDR3 has 13 amino acids. The CDR3 sequence: CAMTRQGENIQYF. CDR3 coding DNA: TGTGCCATGACGCGACAGGGGGAAAACATTCAGTACTTC.

Concerning this clonotype: This could be a read error, since a much larger clone is one nucleotide away. The chain is built from TRBV6-2 or TRBV6-3 and TRBJ1-6; 9 nucleotides line up with TRBD1. The CDR3 is made up of 15 amino acids. V lost 7 bases to trimming and J lost 8 bases; unmatched junction nucleotides: 9. Germline CDR1 MNHEY, CDR2 SVGEGT. The CDR3 here is CASNFRDRDYSPLHF. The CDR3 nucleotides are TGTGCCAGCAATTTCCGGGACAGGGATTATTCACCCCTCCACTTT.

In its sample, this clonotype was seen a few times. This rearrangement joins TRBV13 to TRBJ1-1, with D possibly being TRBD1 (5 bases). The CDR3 runs to 16 residues. The germline V gene has CDR1 PRHDT and CDR2 FYEKMQ (reference sequence). V shed 2 bases and J shed 4 bases, with 17 bases lying between them. CDR3 sequence: CASSLNRVDTSTEAFF. The CDR3 nucleotides are TGTGCCAGCAGCTTAAACCGGGTGGACACGAGCACTGAAGCTTTCTTT.

The chain couples TRBV4-3 to TRBJ1-1, with D perhaps TRBD1 (5 bases). Germline CDR1 reads LGHNA; CDR2 reads YSLEER. Trimming left V 2 bases short and J 5 bases short, with 18 bases between. This CDR3 comprises 16 residues. The CDR3 DNA is TGCGCCAGCAGCCAATACTATGGGGGAGGGGAAACTGAAGCTTTCTTT. Encoded protein: CASSQYYGGGETEAFF.

This clonotype was picked up many times. The chain couples TRBV30 to TRBJ2-2; D uncertain. The ends were cut back, 2 bases at V and 7 bases at J, with 8 bases in the middle. Germline CDR1 reads GTSNPN; CDR2 reads SVGIG (reference sequence). The length of the CDR3 is 12 residues. In DNA, the CDR3 is TGTGCCTGGAGTCCCTTTAGCGGGGAGCTGTTTTTT. This translates into CAWSPFSGELFF. Drawing the rest from reference TRBV30 and TRBJ2-2, the complete variable domain is SQTIHQWPATLVQPVGSPLSLECTVEGTSNPNLYWYRQAAGRGLQLLFYSVGIGQISSEVPQNLSASRPQDRQFILSSKKLLLSDSGFYLCAWSPFSGELFFGEGSRLTVL.

The chain is built from TRBV12-3 or TRBV12-4 and TRBJ2-1, with 12 nucleotides matching TRBD2. The CDR3 is 18 amino acids. Trimming took 5 bases from V and 0 from J; bases not matched to a gene: 8. CDR3 amino acids: CASSPLGLAGRSYNEQFF. CDR3 bases: TGTGCCAGCAGTCCCTTGGGACTAGCGGGTCGCTCCTACAATGAGCAGTTCTTC.

This clonotype was recorded many times. The chain joins TRBV2 to TRBJ2-7; D might be TRBD2 (5 bases). The CDR3 totals 14 residues. Germline lookup yields CDR1 SNHLY and CDR2 FYNNEI. Trimming removed 1 base at V and 3 bases at J, with 10 bases between. As DNA, the CDR3 is TGTGCCAGCAGTGAAGAACTAGGGAGCTACGAGCAGTACTTC. Translated: CASSEELGSYEQYF.

The V and J genes are TRBV7-3 and TRBJ2-1; no clear D. Trimming shortened V by 2 bases and J by 7 bases, and 9 bases separated the two germline ends. CDR3 length equals 13 residues. Germline values: CDR1 SGHTA, CDR2 FQGTGA. The DNA of the CDR3 is TGTGCCAGCAGCTTATCATCAGCGAATGAGCAGTTCTTC. It is translated as CASSLSSANEQFF.

The J gene is TRBJ2-7, the V gene TRBV20-1, with D unresolved. V shed 3 bases and J shed 2 bases, with 8 bases lying between them. Per the germline V gene, CDR1 is DFQATT and CDR2 is SNEGSKA (reference sequence). The CDR3 loop spans 12 amino acids. The DNA of the CDR3 is TGCAGTGCTAGTGAAGGAACCTACGAGCAGTACTTC. Translation: CSASEGTYEQYF.

The rearrangement joins TRBV20-1 to TRBJ2-3, with 16 bases aligning to TRBD2. The ends lost 5 bases at V and 4 bases at J; junction bases unmatched: 9. The CDR3 has 17 amino acids. CDR1 is DFQATT and CDR2 is SNEGSKA in the germline V gene (reference sequence). The CDR3 DNA sequence: TGCAGTGCTGTCACGATTGGGACTAGCGGGGGGGCAGATACGCAGTATTTT. Its protein product is CSAVTIGTSGGADTQYF.

The rearrangement links TRBV20-1 to TRBJ2-7, with TRBD1 matching over 9 bases. Germline V CDR1 and CDR2: DFQATT, SNEGSKA (reference sequence). The trim removed 8 bases at V and 6 bases at J, leaving 8 bases unmatched. CDR3 length equals 12 residues. CDR3 sequence reads: CSSGQGSGEQYF. The CDR3 DNA sequence: TGCAGTTCGGGACAGGGAAGCGGCGAGCAGTACTTC.

To note about this clonotype: It is likely a read error: a sequence one base away is far more abundant. Given the absence of the conserved phenylalanine or tryptophan at the CDR3 end, a read error is likely. The chain couples TRBV2 to TRBJ2-4; 13 nucleotides line up with TRBD2. The CDR3 loop spans 15 amino acids. Germline lookup yields CDR1 SNHLY and CDR2 FYNNEI. The J segment lost 9 bases and the V segment lost 6 bases, leaving 8 bases of the junction unmatched. The CDR3 loop reads CASSLLAGGHGIQYL. The CDR3 coding sequence is TGTGCCAGCAGCCTACTAGCGGGAGGGCACGGCATTCAGTACCTC.